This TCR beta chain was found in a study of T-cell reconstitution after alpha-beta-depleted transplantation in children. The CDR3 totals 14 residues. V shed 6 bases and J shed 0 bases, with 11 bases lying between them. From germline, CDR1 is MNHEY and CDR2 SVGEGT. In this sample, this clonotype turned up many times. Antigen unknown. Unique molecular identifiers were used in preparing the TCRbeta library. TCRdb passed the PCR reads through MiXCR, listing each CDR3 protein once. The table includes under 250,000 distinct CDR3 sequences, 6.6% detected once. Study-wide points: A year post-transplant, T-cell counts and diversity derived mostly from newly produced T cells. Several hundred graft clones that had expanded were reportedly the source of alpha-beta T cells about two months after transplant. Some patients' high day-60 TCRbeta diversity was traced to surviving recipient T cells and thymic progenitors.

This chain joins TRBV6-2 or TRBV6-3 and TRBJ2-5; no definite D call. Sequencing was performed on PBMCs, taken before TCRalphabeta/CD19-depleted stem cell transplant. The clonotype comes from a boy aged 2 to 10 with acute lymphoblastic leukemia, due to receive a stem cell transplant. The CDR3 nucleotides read TGTGCCAGCAGGGCCGCGGAGTACCAAGAGACCCAGTACTTC. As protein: CASRAAEYQETQYF.